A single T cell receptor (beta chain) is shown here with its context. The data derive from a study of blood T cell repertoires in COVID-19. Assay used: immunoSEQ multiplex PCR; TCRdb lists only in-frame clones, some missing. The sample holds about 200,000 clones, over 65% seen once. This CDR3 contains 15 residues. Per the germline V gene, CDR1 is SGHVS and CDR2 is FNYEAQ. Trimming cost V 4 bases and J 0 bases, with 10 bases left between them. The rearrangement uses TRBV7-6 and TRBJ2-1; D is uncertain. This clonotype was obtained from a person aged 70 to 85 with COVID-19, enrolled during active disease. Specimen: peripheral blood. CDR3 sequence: CASSSSESSYNEQFF. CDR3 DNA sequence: TGTGCCAGCAGCTCCAGCGAGAGCTCCTACAATGAGCAGTTCTTC.